The clone carrying this TCR beta chain was picked up one time. What it binds is not known. TCRdb processed the 5' RACE reads anew with MiXCR; each CDR3 protein has one entry. The repertoire consists of 690,000 or so distinct CDR3 sequences, with under 9% occurring once and the leading ten covering approximately 0.89%. Germline values: CDR1 MNHEY, CDR2 SVGAGI. The CDR3 runs 11 residues. V was cut by 5 bases and J by 14 bases, with 13 bases left in between. The sample is drawn from a study of identical twins. Study-wide findings and caveats: Out-of-frame beta sequences exhibited a weaker degree of excess twin sharing.

These sequences were also reported in another study, on yellow fever vaccine responses in identical twins.

The V call is TRBV6-5, the J call TRBJ2-4; D not resolved. This TCR was sampled from a young woman in good health. Sequencing used PBMCs. The CDR3 spells CASSRLGVEYF. The CDR3 bases are TGTGCCAGCAGTCGCCTAGGAGTTGAGTACTTC.